This entry lists 31 T cell receptor beta chains sequenced from one sample in a study of control samples from healthy donors and cancer patients. Clones were sequenced by immunoSEQ multiplex PCR, and TCRdb holds only the in-frame ones, with some missing. The repertoire holds 150,000 to 200,000 clones, 85% to 95% seen once, with 1.3% to 1.5% in the top ten. The sample was blood. The receptors were gathered from a woman younger than 35 in good health.

The chain combines TRBV5-1 with TRBJ1-2, with 8 bases fitting TRBD1. With V trimmed by 4 bases and J by 13 bases, 15 bases remained unmatched. Germline CDR1 is SGHRS and CDR2 is YFSETQ. The CDR3 consists of 14 residues. The CDR3 spells CASSPGQGDLGGTF. Written as DNA, the CDR3 is TGCGCCAGCAGCCCCGGACAGGGTGATCTCGGTGGCACCTTC.

This chain uses TRBV2 with TRBJ1-2; D unclear. The V and J ends lost 1 base and 0 bases respectively, with 6 bases between them. Germline V lookup: CDR1 SNHLY, CDR2 FYNNEI. This CDR3 has 14 residues. The CDR3 is CASSEENSNYGYTF. The CDR3 region has the DNA TGTGCCAGCAGTGAAGAGAATTCTAACTATGGCTACACCTTC.

This sequence joins TRBV6-5 and TRBJ1-2, with D perhaps matching TRBD1 (5 bases). V was shortened by 8 bases and J by 4 bases, with 14 bases between the two germline ends. The germline CDR1 and CDR2 sequences are MNHEY and SVGAGI. This CDR3 is 13 amino acids long. The CDR3 DNA reads TGTGCCAGCGCTCCGGGACGGCTCTATGGCTACACCTTC. Protein: CASAPGRLYGYTF.

This clone was found once. This chain uses TRBV5-4 with TRBJ1-2, with D hard to call. Germline V CDR1 and CDR2: SGHNT, YYREEE (reference sequence). Between the trimmed V and J ends, which lost 2 bases and 1 base, there was a span of 9 bases. This CDR3 has 14 amino acids. Here the CDR3 DNA reads TGTGCCAGCAGCTTACCCAGTTTTAACTATGGCTACACCTTC. Its translation is CASSLPSFNYGYTF.

The gene calls are TRBV10-2 and TRBJ2-3; TRBD2 aligns across 11 bases. This CDR3 region has 15 residues. V lost 5 bases and J lost 3; bases outside the gene matches: 4. Germline assignment: CDR1 WSHSY and CDR2 SAAADI. The DNA of the CDR3 is TGCGCCAGCAGTCCCGGGACTAGCGGTACAGATACGCAGTATTTT. It yields the protein CASSPGTSGTDTQYF.

The rearrangement uses TRBV7-2 and TRBJ2-3, with D uncertain. The V gene's germline CDR1 is SGHTA and CDR2 FQGNSA. The CDR3 loop spans 13 amino acids. The ends were cut back, 3 bases at V and 0 bases at J, with 4 bases in the middle. The CDR3 DNA is TGTGCCAGCAGCTTTTGGAGCACAGATACGCAGTATTTT. The encoded protein is CASSFWSTDTQYF.

This rearrangement joins TRBV2 to TRBJ2-5; D might be TRBD1 or TRBD2, each matching 7 bases. The V gene lost 6 bases and the J gene lost 4 bases, with 18 bases spanning the gap. Germline V lookup: CDR1 SNHLY, CDR2 FYNNEI. The CDR3 is 15 residues long. The CDR3 nucleotides read TGTGCCAGCAGAGCTCAGGGGGGGCAGAGAGAGACCCAGTACTTC. Translating gives CASRAQGGQRETQYF.

This chain links TRBV7-2 with TRBJ1-1, with 8 bases lining up with TRBD1. This CDR3 comprises 14 residues. Germline CDR1 reads SGHTA; CDR2 reads FQGNSA. The V and J ends lost 3 bases and 5 bases, in that order; junction bases with no gene match: 5. The CDR3 region has the DNA TGTGCCAGCAGCTTCCAGGGGGCTAGAACTGAAGCTTTCTTT. Residues: CASSFQGARTEAFF.

The V gene is TRBV15, the J gene TRBJ1-2, with D maybe TRBD1 (6 bases). The CDR3 sequence is 16 residues long. Between the trimmed V and J ends, which lost 0 bases and 3 bases, there was a span of 14 bases. In germline, CDR1 is LNHNV, CDR2 YYDKDF (reference sequence). The CDR3 nucleotides are TGTGCCACCAGCAGAGATGGGGGCCTAAACTACTATGGCTACACCTTC. It yields the protein CATSRDGGLNYYGYTF.

V gene TRBV9 combines with J gene TRBJ2-1; TRBD1 aligns across 8 bases. The CDR3 has 16 residues. Unmatched junction bases numbered 14, after V lost 3 bases and J lost 9 bases. Germline-derived CDR1 and CDR2 are SGDLS and YYNGEE. The CDR3 loop is CASSAPFGTGFTEQFF. The CDR3 DNA follows: TGTGCCAGCAGCGCGCCCTTCGGGACAGGTTTCACTGAGCAGTTCTTC.

This chain uses TRBV12-5 with TRBJ2-2, with 10 bases fitting TRBD2. Germline CDR1 LGHNT, CDR2 FRNRAP. The CDR3 covers 15 residues. V shed 0 bases, J shed 7 bases, and the junction held 2 bases outside the gene matches. The CDR3 protein is CASGLVAGGGGELFF. CDR3 sequence (DNA): TGTGCTAGTGGTTTGGTAGCGGGAGGGGGCGGGGAGCTGTTTTTT. The variable domain in full, completed from reference TRBV12-5 and TRBJ2-2, reads DARVTQTPRHKVTEMGQEVTMRCQPILGHNTVFWYRQTMMQGLELLAYFRNRAPLDDSGMPKDRFSAEMPDATLATLKIQPSEPRDSAVYFCASGLVAGGGGELFFGEGSRLTVL.

This clone was seen a few times. DNA for the CDR3: TGCGCCAGCAGCTTGGAACCAGCATCCTACGAGCAGTACTTC. Its protein is CASSLEPASYEQYF. V gene TRBV5-1 combines with J gene TRBJ2-7; D gene uncertain. The germline V gene has CDR1 SGHRS and CDR2 YFSETQ. The CDR3 loop spans 14 amino acids. The ends were cut back, 0 bases at V and 1 base at J, with 8 bases in the middle.

The chain combines TRBV28 with TRBJ1-4, with D unclear. Germline V gene lookup returns CDR1 MDHEN and CDR2 SYDVKM. The CDR3 is 14 residues long. Trimming removed 8 bases from V and 3 bases from J, with 13 bases in between. The CDR3 DNA follows: TGTGCCAGCTGCGTCTTGTCATCTAATGAAAAACTGTTTTTT. Protein product: CASCVLSSNEKLFF.

In regard to this clone: The same CDR3 can be traced to other DNA sequences in this sample. The CDR3 region is CATSRDPGSYNSPLHF. Here the CDR3 DNA reads TGTGCCACCAGCAGAGACCCGGGGTCCTATAATTCACCCCTCCACTTT. The rearrangement links TRBV15 to TRBJ1-6; no definite D call. Trimming cost V 0 bases and J 1 base, with 7 bases left between them. The germline V gene encodes CDR1 LNHNV and CDR2 YYDKDF (reference sequence). The CDR3 length is 16 residues.

V usage is TRBV19 and J usage is TRBJ1-5, with 9 bases identical to TRBD1. The CDR3 extends over 16 amino acids. V was clipped by 8 bases and J by 9 bases; unmatched bases: 17. Germline CDR1 is LNHDA and CDR2 is SQIVND (reference sequence). CDR3 sequence (DNA): TGTGCCAGTGCTACCTACCGGGACAGGGACTCTTGGCCCCAGCATTTT. Translated, it gives CASATYRDRDSWPQHF.

The DNA for the CDR3 is TGTGCCAGCAGCCCCGGGGAGGGAGCCAACTATGGCTACACCTTC. It is translated as CASSPGEGANYGYTF. V gene TRBV13 combines with J gene TRBJ1-2; unclear D gene. This CDR3 is built from 15 residues. V dropped 5 bases and J dropped 2 bases, with 15 bases sitting between them. Germline CDR1 PRHDT, CDR2 FYEKMQ (reference sequence). The whole variable domain, filled in from reference TRBV13 and TRBJ1-2, reads AAGVIQSPRHLIKEKRETATLKCYPIPRHDTVYWYQQGPGQDPQFLISFYEKMQSDKGSIPDRFSAQQFSDYHSELNMSSLELGDSALYFCASSPGEGANYGYTFGSGTRLTVV.

The chain couples TRBV5-1 to TRBJ2-5, with D possibly TRBD2 on 5 matching bases. Trimming took 5 bases from V and 4 from J, leaving 21 bases between them. Germline values: CDR1 SGHRS, CDR2 YFSETQ. The CDR3 is 16 residues long. DNA for the CDR3: TGCGCCAGCAGATCATCTGAGAGCGCCCGGGGAGAGACCCAGTACTTC. Its protein product is CASRSSESARGETQYF.

A single count supports this clone. This chain connects TRBV4-1 to TRBJ2-5; weak D call: TRBD2 (6 bases). Between the trimmed V and J ends, which lost 6 bases and 5 bases, there was a span of 16 bases. The CDR3 has 14 amino acids. Germline V lookup: CDR1 MGHRA, CDR2 YSYEKL. The CDR3 is CASRDRDSLETQYF. The CDR3, as DNA: TGCGCCAGCAGAGACCGGGACTCCCTGGAGACCCAGTACTTC.

This chain joins TRBV6-2 or TRBV6-3 and TRBJ1-2; 7 bases agree with TRBD1. V trimming: 4 bases; J trimming: 7 bases; junction bases outside the gene matches: 6. CDR1 is MNHEY, CDR2 SVGEGT, per germline. This CDR3 is 13 amino acids long. In DNA, the CDR3 is TGTGCCAGCAGTTTCCCGAACAGGGGTGGCTACACCTTC. This gives the protein CASSFPNRGGYTF.

V usage is TRBV7-9 and J usage is TRBJ1-4, with 8 positions matching TRBD1. There are 19 residues in the CDR3. Trimming removed 5 bases from V and 0 bases from J; junction bases left unmatched: 14. Per germline, CDR1 SEHNR and CDR2 FQNEAQ (reference sequence). This CDR3 reads CASSEGQVGLSATNEKLFF. In nucleotides, the CDR3 is TGTGCCAGCAGCGAGGGACAGGTCGGCCTAAGTGCAACTAATGAAAAACTGTTTTTT.

This clone was observed a single time. CDR3 coding DNA: TGTGCCAGCAGTTACTCGTTAAACACAGATACGCAGTATTTT. Translating it yields CASSYSLNTDTQYF. The V and J genes are TRBV6-2 or TRBV6-3 and TRBJ2-3; unclear D gene. This CDR3 spans 14 amino acids. Germline V gene sequence: CDR1 MNHEY, CDR2 SVGEGT. The V and J ends lost 0 bases and 2 bases respectively, with 6 bases between them.

The chain is built from TRBV28 and TRBJ1-3; possible D gene TRBD1, 5 bases. The CDR3 loop spans 14 amino acids. Per germline, CDR1 MDHEN and CDR2 SYDVKM. V was cut by 8 bases and J by 5 bases, with 16 bases left in between. CDR3 protein: CASRERTGRNTIYF. Written as DNA, the CDR3 is TGTGCCAGCCGAGAACGAACAGGTAGAAACACCATATATTTT. Drawing the rest from reference TRBV28 and TRBJ1-3, the complete variable domain is DVKVTQSSRYLVKRTGEKVFLECVQDMDHENMFWYRQDPGLGLRLIYFSYDVKMKEKGDIPEGYSVSREKKERFSLILESASTNQTSMYLCASRERTGRNTIYFGEGSWLTVV.

Here the CDR3 reads CASSRGAPPHYGYTF. Here the CDR3 DNA reads TGTGCCAGCAGCCGGGGGGCCCCACCTCACTATGGCTACACCTTC. The chain couples TRBV28 to TRBJ1-2; D is possibly TRBD1 (6 bases). Trimming took 6 bases from V and 3 from J, leaving 17 bases between them. Per germline, CDR1 MDHEN and CDR2 SYDVKM. The CDR3 covers 15 residues.

The chain combines TRBV7-2 with TRBJ2-7; 10 nucleotides align to TRBD2. Germline V gene lookup returns CDR1 SGHTA and CDR2 FQGNSA. V lost 1 base and J lost 6; bases outside the gene matches: 12. CDR3 length equals 17 residues. CDR3 sequence: CASSLVMAGTSAIEQYF. The CDR3 DNA reads as TGTGCCAGCAGCTTAGTAATGGCAGGGACTAGCGCCATCGAGCAGTACTTC.

This clone was seen a single time. The rearrangement links TRBV6-2 or TRBV6-3 to TRBJ2-7; 8 nucleotides agree with TRBD1. V shed 2 bases, J shed 3 bases, and the junction held 21 bases outside the gene matches. Germline V gives CDR1 MNHEY, CDR2 SVGEGT. This CDR3 spans 20 amino acids. The CDR3 DNA sequence: TGTGCCAGCAGTTACGTTATATCGGCTAAACCGGGACAGGAGATCTACGAGCAGTACTTC. This translates into CASSYVISAKPGQEIYEQYF.

This rearrangement joins TRBV18 to TRBJ1-1, with TRBD1 identical over 9 bases. Germline CDR1 is KGHSH and CDR2 is LQKENI. V was clipped by 8 bases and J by 4 bases; unmatched bases: 8. This CDR3 region has 14 residues. The CDR3 sequence: CASADQTGGTEAFF. The CDR3 DNA sequence: TGTGCCAGCGCAGACCAGACAGGGGGCACTGAAGCTTTCTTT. The variable domain in full, with the rest retrieved from reference TRBV18 and TRBJ1-1, is NAGVMQNPRHLVRRRGQEARLRCSPMKGHSHVYWYRQLPEEGLKFMVYLQKENIIDESGMPKERFSAEFPKEGPSILRIQQVVRGDSAAYFCASADQTGGTEAFFGQGTRLTVV.

In its sample, this clone was seen a few times. The genes are TRBV15 and TRBJ2-7; no clear D. V gave up 0 bases and J gave up 2 bases, with 8 bases separating them. CDR1 is LNHNV, CDR2 YYDKDF, per germline (reference sequence). The length of the CDR3 is 14 residues. The CDR3 protein is CATSREGFTYEQYF. The CDR3 nucleotides are TGTGCCACCAGCAGAGAGGGGTTTACCTACGAGCAGTACTTC.

The rearrangement links TRBV28 to TRBJ2-1; D possibly corresponds to TRBD2 (5 bases). This CDR3 has 11 amino acids. Germline V gives CDR1 MDHEN, CDR2 SYDVKM. Trimming shortened V by 6 bases and J by 10 bases, and 10 bases separated the two germline ends. The CDR3 region has the DNA TGTGCCAGCAGATTTGGGGAGGAGCAGTTCTTC. Amino acid sequence: CASRFGEEQFF. Variable domain in full (rest from reference TRBV28 and TRBJ2-1): DVKVTQSSRYLVKRTGEKVFLECVQDMDHENMFWYRQDPGLGLRLIYFSYDVKMKEKGDIPEGYSVSREKKERFSLILESASTNQTSMYLCASRFGEEQFFGPGTRLTVL.

The V and J genes are TRBV9 and TRBJ2-5; possibly TRBD2 for D (6 bases). Per germline, CDR1 SGDLS and CDR2 YYNGEE. Trimming left V 0 bases short and J 5 bases short, with 11 bases between. The length of the CDR3 is 14 residues. In DNA, the CDR3 is TGTGCCAGCAGCGTAGGGGGGGTCGCGGAGACCCAGTACTTC. Protein product: CASSVGGVAETQYF.

As for this clone: The same CDR3 is also encoded by other DNA sequences in this sample. The CDR3 nucleotides are TGTGCCAGCAGTTTGAGGGGGCTGAACACTGAAGCTTTCTTT. It codes for CASSLRGLNTEAFF. This rearrangement joins TRBV27 to TRBJ1-1; 7 bases agree with TRBD1. V dropped 3 bases and J dropped 0; count of bases not matched to a gene: 1. Germline V gene sequence: CDR1 MNHEY, CDR2 SMNVEV (reference sequence). This CDR3 is built from 14 residues.

This sequence joins TRBV7-2 and TRBJ1-5; weak D call: TRBD1 (5 bases). The CDR3 has 16 amino acids. Trimming cost V 7 bases and J 4 bases, with 20 bases left between them. CDR1 is SGHTA and CDR2 is FQGNSA in the germline V gene. The CDR3 nucleotides are TGTGCCAGCAACCCCGGGACGGGACTTCCAAATCAGCCCCAGCATTTT. Its translation is CASNPGTGLPNQPQHF.